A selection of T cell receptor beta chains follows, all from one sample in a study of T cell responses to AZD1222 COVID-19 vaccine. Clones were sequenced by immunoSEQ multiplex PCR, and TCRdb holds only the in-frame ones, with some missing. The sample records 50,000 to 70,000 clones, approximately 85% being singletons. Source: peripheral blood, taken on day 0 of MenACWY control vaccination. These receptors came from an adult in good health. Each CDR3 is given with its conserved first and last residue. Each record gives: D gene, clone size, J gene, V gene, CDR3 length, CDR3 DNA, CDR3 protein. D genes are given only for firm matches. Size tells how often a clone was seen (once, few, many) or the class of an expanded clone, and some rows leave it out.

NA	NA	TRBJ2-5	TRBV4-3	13	TGCGCCAGCAGCCAAGATCTGGGGGGGACCCAGTACTTC	CASSQDLGGTQYF
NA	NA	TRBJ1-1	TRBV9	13	TGTGCCAGCAGCTACGCGGGTGTGACTGAAGCTTTCTTT	CASSYAGVTEAFF
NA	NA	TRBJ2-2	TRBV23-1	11	TGCGCCAGCAGTCATCCCGGGGAGCTGTTTTTT	CASSHPGELFF
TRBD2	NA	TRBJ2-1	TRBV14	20	TGTGCCAGCAGCCAAGTCAGTCTAGCGGGAGTTACGAACCTCTACAATGAGCAGTTCTTC	CASSQVSLAGVTNLYNEQFF
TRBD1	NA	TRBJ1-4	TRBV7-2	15	TGTGCCAGCAGCCCCACAGGGGGCGCTGGGGAAAAACTGTTTTTT	CASSPTGGAGEKLFF
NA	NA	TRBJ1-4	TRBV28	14	TGTGCCATCCGTAAGACAGGACTCATGGAAAAACTGTTTTTT	CAIRKTGLMEKLFF
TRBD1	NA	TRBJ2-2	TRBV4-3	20	TGCGCCAGCAGCCAAGAGACCCCCGGGACAGGGGGTTGGATGGCCGGGGAGCTGTTTTTT	CASSQETPGTGGWMAGELFF
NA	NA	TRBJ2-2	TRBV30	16	TGTGCCTGGAGGGGAGTCGGCGGGGTGAACACCGGGGAGCTGTTTTTT	CAWRGVGGVNTGELFF
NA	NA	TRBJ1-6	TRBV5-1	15	TGCGCCAGCAGCTTGGAGGGCAGTAACAATTCACCCCTCCACTTT	CASSLEGSNNSPLHF
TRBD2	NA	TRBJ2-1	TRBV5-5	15	TGTGCCAGCAGCACCGGGACTAGCGGGAGGTTTGAGCAGTTCTTC	CASSTGTSGRFEQFF
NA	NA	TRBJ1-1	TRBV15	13	TGTGCCACCAGCTGGAGAACGAACACTGAAGCTTTCTTT	CATSWRTNTEAFF
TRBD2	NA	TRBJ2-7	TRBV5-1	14	TGCGCCAGCAGCTTGGTAGCGGGGGGATACGAGCAGTACTTC	CASSLVAGGYEQYF
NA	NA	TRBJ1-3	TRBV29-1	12	TGCAGCGTTGAAACAGTTGGAAACACCATATATTTT	CSVETVGNTIYF
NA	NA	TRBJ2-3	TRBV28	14	TGTGCCAGCAGTTTTTCGAGGGAGACAGATACGCAGTATTTT	CASSFSRETDTQYF
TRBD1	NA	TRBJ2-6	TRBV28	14	TGTGCCAGCACCAACACAGGGGCCGTCAACGTCCTGACTTTC	CASTNTGAVNVLTF
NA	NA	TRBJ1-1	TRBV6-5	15	TGTGCCAGCAGTTACTTCGGGGCCGACACGACTGGCGCTTTCTTT	CASSYFGADTTGAFF
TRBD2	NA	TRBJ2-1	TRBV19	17	TGTGCCAGTAGTAGTTCCGGGACTAGCGGACAATACAATGAGCAGTTCTTC	CASSSSGTSGQYNEQFF
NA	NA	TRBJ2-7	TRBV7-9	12	TGTGCCAGCAGCTTCGCCCCCTACGAGCAGTACTTC	CASSFAPYEQYF
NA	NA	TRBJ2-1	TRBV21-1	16	TGTGCCAGCAGCAAAGGCGCGGGACAGGTATACAATGAGCAGTTCTTC	CASSKGAGQVYNEQFF
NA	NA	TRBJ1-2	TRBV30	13	TGTGCCTGGAGTTTGGGACGGGGGATCGGCTACACCTTC	CAWSLGRGIGYTF
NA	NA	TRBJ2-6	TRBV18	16	TGTGCCAGCTCACCACCGTTTGGCGGTGGGGCCAACGTCCTGACTTTC	CASSPPFGGGANVLTF
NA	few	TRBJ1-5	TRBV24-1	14	TGTGCCACCAGTGGACAGGCCGACCTCCAGCCCCAGCATTTT	CATSGQADLQPQHF
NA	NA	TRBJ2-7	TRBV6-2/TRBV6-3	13	TGTGCCAGCAGTTACCTAACAGCTACGAAGCAGTACTTC	CASSYLTATKQYF
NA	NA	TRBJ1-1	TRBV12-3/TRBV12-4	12	TGTGCCAGCACGCGGGCGGGCCTGTTGGCTTTCTTT	CASTRAGLLAFF
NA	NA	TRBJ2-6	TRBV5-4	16	TGTGCCAGCAGCCCCGGACGGAGCTCTGGGGCCAACGTCCTGACTTTC	CASSPGRSSGANVLTF
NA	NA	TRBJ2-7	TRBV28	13	TGTGCCAGCAGTTTTTTAGGAACATACGAGCAGTACTTC	CASSFLGTYEQYF
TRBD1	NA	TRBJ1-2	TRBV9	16	TGTGCCAGCAGCCCTCACCGGGACAGGGGCAACTATGGCTACACCTTC	CASSPHRDRGNYGYTF
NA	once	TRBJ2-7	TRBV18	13	TGTGCCAGCTCATCGACAGAAGCCTACGAGCAGTACTTC	CASSSTEAYEQYF
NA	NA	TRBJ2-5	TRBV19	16	TGTGCCAGTAGTATAGGTGGGGAGCTCCACCAAGAGACCCAGTACTTC	CASSIGGELHQETQYF
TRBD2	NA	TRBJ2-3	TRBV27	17	TGTGCCAGCAGTTTTAGAACTAGCGGGAGGGTGGTAGATACGCAGTATTTT	CASSFRTSGRVVDTQYF
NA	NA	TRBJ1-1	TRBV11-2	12	TGTGCCAGCAGCTTAGACCAGGGAGAAGCTTTCTTT	CASSLDQGEAFF
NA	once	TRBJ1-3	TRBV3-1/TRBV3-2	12	TGTGCCAGCAGCCAAGCTGGAAACACCATATATTTT	CASSQAGNTIYF
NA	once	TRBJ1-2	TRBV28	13	TGTGCCAGTACCCTTACGACTAACTATGGCTACACCTTC	CASTLTTNYGYTF
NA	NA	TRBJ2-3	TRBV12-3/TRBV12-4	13	TGTGCCAGCAGTCCCCCAGGCACAGATACGCAGTATTTT	CASSPPGTDTQYF
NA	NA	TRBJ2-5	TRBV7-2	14	TGTGCCAGCAGCTTATTCGGCGACCAAGAGACCCAGTACTTC	CASSLFGDQETQYF
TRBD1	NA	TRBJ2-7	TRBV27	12	TGTGCCAGCAGACGGACAGGGGGCGAGCAGTACTTC	CASRRTGGEQYF
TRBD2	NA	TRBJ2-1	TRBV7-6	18	TGTGCCAGCAGCTTAGCTGGGACTAGCGGGAGACTGTACAATGAGCAGTTCTTC	CASSLAGTSGRLYNEQFF
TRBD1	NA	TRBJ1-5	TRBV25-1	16	TGTGCCAGCAGTGAGTCGGGACAGGGGATCAATCAGCCCCAGCATTTT	CASSESGQGINQPQHF
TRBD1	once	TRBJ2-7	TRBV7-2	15	TGTGCCAGCAGCTTGAGGGGACAGGGCCCCTACGAGCAGTACTTC	CASSLRGQGPYEQYF
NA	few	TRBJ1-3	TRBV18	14	TGTGCCAGCTCCCCAACCATGGATGGAAACACCATATATTTT	CASSPTMDGNTIYF
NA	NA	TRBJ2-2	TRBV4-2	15	TGTGCCAGCAGCCAAGATACCAGTTCCACCGGGGAGCTGTTTTTT	CASSQDTSSTGELFF
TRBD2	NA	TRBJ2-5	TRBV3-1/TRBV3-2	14	TGTGCCAGCAGCCTAGCGACTAGCTTAGAGACCCAGTACTTC	CASSLATSLETQYF
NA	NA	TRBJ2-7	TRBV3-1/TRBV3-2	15	TGTGCCAGCAGCCAAGCGGCCGGGAGCTCCTACGAGCAGTACTTC	CASSQAAGSSYEQYF
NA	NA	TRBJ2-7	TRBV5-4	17	TGTGCCAGCAGCTTGGCCTTGAGGGACCCGAAGTTTGACGAGCAGTACTTC	CASSLALRDPKFDEQYF
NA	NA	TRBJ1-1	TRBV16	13	TGTGCCAGCAGCCGCCCCGGATGGCTGGAGGCCGCCTTT	CASSRPGWLEAAF
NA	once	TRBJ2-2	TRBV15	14	TGTGCCACCAGCAGAGATACAGGGACCGGGGAGCTGTTTTTT	CATSRDTGTGELFF
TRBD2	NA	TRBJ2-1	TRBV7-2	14	TGTGCCAGCAGCCTGGGACTAGCGGCCAATGAGCAGTTCTTC	CASSLGLAANEQFF
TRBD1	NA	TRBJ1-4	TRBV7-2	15	TGTGCCAGCAGCAAGACAGGGGGAGCTAATGAAAAACTGTTTTTT	CASSKTGGANEKLFF